This T cell receptor beta chain was found in a study of blood T cell repertoires in COVID-19 (dated by TCRdb to about 2020). Study-wide context: Collaborator samples came from the United States, Italy and Spain and covered acute and convalescent phases of COVID-19. A de-identified subject ID, COVID-19 status, age in years and sex were almost always included in the sample metadata. Deeply sampled blood TCRbeta repertoires from subjects exposed to, actively infected with, or recovered from COVID-19 were included in the dataset. Samples were obtained from the ongoing ImmuneRACE study (first 160 participants) and from roughly 1,300 subjects provided by 6 global collaborators. Where available, HLA class I and class II types were obtained from metadata supplied by the sample provider rather than from assay-based typing. The material from the prospective study consisted of cDNA or gDNA derived from T cells, B-cell-depleted T cells, or PBMCs. The repertoires were released in a freely available public database meant as a resource for research on the immune response to SARS-CoV-2. What the work shows at the level of the full study, not this receptor alone: The amount of clinical and demographic metadata varied by source and participant and was provided uncurated.

The immunoSEQ Assay, a bias-controlled multiplex PCR, was used to amplify TCRbeta CDR3 regions from genomic DNA. Concerning the study's data processing: The number of nucleated cells in each sample was estimated from the amplification of reference gene primers within the assay. To quantify the absolute abundance of each unique TCRbeta CDR3 rearrangement, sequence reads were collapsed and filtered. For each sample, productive Simpson clonality was calculated by taking the square root of Simpson's diversity index across productive rearrangements. What TCRdb holds here is the immuneACCESS table cut down to in-frame rearrangements. Part of the clones is not present; checked against another copy, under half of the missing clones reflect an unresolved V gene, and the others are unexplained. The D gene and trimming were derived from the DNA, and the V and J assignments and clone size from that table. Present in this sample are around 300,000 clones, over 80% of which were seen just once. The top ten constitute around 4% of the sample.

Each collaborating institution followed its own protocols to collect whole blood in K2EDTA tubes. For TCRbeta analysis, collaborator samples were shipped as frozen whole blood, as isolated PBMCs, or as DNA extracted from either sample type. Details on this clone: Its binding antigen is unknown. It has no much larger one-base neighbor in the sample; base qualities were not kept.

Inclusive of the bounding cysteine and phenylalanine, the CDR3 is 15 residues long. Only CDR3 DNA is held: 45 bases, read in frame from base 1. Compared with germline, V lacks 7 bases and J lacks 2 bases; bases without a gene match: 7. Reading the germline V gene gives CDR1 MNHEY and CDR2 SVGAGI. This receptor chain uses TRBV6-5 and TRBJ1-1; 10 bases in the junction line up with TRBD1. This receptor was identified in a woman in her fifties or sixties with active or convalescent COVID-19. The sample taken for sequencing was peripheral blood. DNA sequence: TGTGCCAGCACCCCCCGGACAGGGGGAAACACTGAAGCTTTCTTT. Translated, it reads CASTPRTGGNTEAFF.